One sample yielded the 26 T cell receptor beta chains listed below, sequenced in a study of shared clonotypes between healthy human individuals. Sequenced by immunoSEQ multiplex PCR; TCRdb stores in-frame clones only, minus some. This table has roughly 700,000 clones, about 74% appearing once. The material sequenced was memory CD4+ T cells sorted from blood. Subset indicated: CD45RA-negative fraction. The source of these receptors is a young woman in good health.

The rearrangement links TRBV7-9 to TRBJ2-5; D gene ambiguous. The CDR3 is 12 residues long. With 2 bases removed from V and 5 bases from J, the gap between germline ends came to 6 bases. The germline V gene has CDR1 SEHNR and CDR2 FQNEAQ (reference sequence). The CDR3 loop is CASSLSAETQYF. In DNA form, the CDR3 reads TGTGCCAGCAGCTTATCGGCGGAGACCCAGTACTTC.

The rearrangement joins TRBV7-9 to TRBJ1-4; TRBD1 aligns across 7 bases. Trimming at V came to 4 bases and at J to 0 bases, leaving 5 bases not matched to a gene. The CDR3 length is 16 residues. Germline-derived CDR1 and CDR2 are SEHNR and FQNEAQ (reference sequence). The CDR3 DNA is TGTGCCAGCAGCTCGACAGGGAGGACAACTAATGAAAAACTGTTTTTT. Translated: CASSSTGRTTNEKLFF.

The chain has TRBV29-1 and TRBJ2-5; D not resolved. The DNA end lines up better with TRBJ2-7; the J call may be wrong. This CDR3 has 14 residues. Germline V gene sequence: CDR1 SQVTM, CDR2 ANQGSEA. DNA of the CDR3: TGCAGCGTTGACGCTCCCCACAGCCCCACCGAGCAGTACTTC. This translates into CSVDAPHSPTEQYF.

This chain links TRBV6-5 with TRBJ2-7; D unclear. This CDR3 is 15 amino acids long. Trimming stripped 0 bases from V and 1 base from J, with 10 bases between. CDR1 is MNHEY, CDR2 SVGAGI, per germline. CDR3 sequence reads: CASSYSPALSYEQYF. As DNA, the CDR3 is TGTGCCAGCAGTTACTCCCCAGCTTTATCCTACGAGCAGTACTTC.

The chain recombines TRBV2 with TRBJ1-1; 8 bases fit TRBD1. This CDR3 spans 18 amino acids. The germline CDR1 and CDR2 sequences are SNHLY and FYNNEI. V lost 6 bases and J lost 1; bases outside the gene matches: 16. CDR3 sequence reads: CASSAKQGATHRNTEAFF. CDR3 sequence (DNA): TGTGCCAGCAGCGCCAAGCAGGGGGCTACACACAGGAACACTGAAGCTTTCTTT.

The rearrangement links TRBV5-8 to TRBJ2-1; 9 bases fit TRBD1. The CDR3 loop spans 14 amino acids. The germline CDR1 and CDR2 sequences are SGHTS and YDEGEE. V shed 5 bases and J 12 bases; nucleotides not matched to a gene: 12. The CDR3 protein is CASSYHTGGAVQFF. The CDR3 DNA follows: TGTGCCAGCAGTTATCACACAGGGGGCGCGGTGCAGTTCTTC.

The chain has TRBV7-8 and TRBJ2-5, with TRBD2 matching over 14 bases. This CDR3 is built from 18 residues. Germline CDR1 SGHVS, CDR2 FQNEAQ. V gave up 1 base and J gave up 3 bases; unmatched junction bases: 7. The CDR3 here is CASSLGIPGLAGEETQYF. The CDR3 bases are TGTGCCAGCAGCTTAGGAATACCGGGACTAGCGGGAGAAGAGACCCAGTACTTC.

This clone was seen many times. The rearrangement joins TRBV19 to TRBJ1-5; 8 bases agree with TRBD1. Germline assignment: CDR1 LNHDA and CDR2 SQIVND (reference sequence). With V trimmed by 4 bases and J by 11 bases, 16 bases remained unmatched. This CDR3 spans 16 amino acids. This CDR3 reads CASSKLPGQGAPAQHF. Written as DNA, the CDR3 is TGTGCCAGTAGTAAATTGCCTGGACAGGGAGCCCCGGCCCAGCATTTT.

V and J are TRBV27 and TRBJ1-6; D is perhaps TRBD1 (6 bases). The germline CDR1 and CDR2 sequences are MNHEY and SMNVEV (reference sequence). The CDR3 totals 15 residues. V dropped 6 bases and J dropped 7 bases, with 16 bases sitting between them. The CDR3, as DNA: TGTGCCAGCAGAAATCGGCAGGGGAGGAATTCACCCCTCCACTTT. This sequence encodes CASRNRQGRNSPLHF.

V and J are TRBV30 and TRBJ2-1, with D possibly TRBD1 on 5 matching bases. V was trimmed by 2 bases and J by 5 bases, leaving 10 bases between them. The CDR3 contains 13 residues. Germline CDR1 GTSNPN, CDR2 SVGIG (reference sequence). The CDR3, as DNA: TGTGCCTGGAGTTGGGGCAGCAACAATGAGCAGTTCTTC. Translated, it gives CAWSWGSNNEQFF. Variable domain in full (rest from reference TRBV30 and TRBJ2-1): SQTIHQWPATLVQPVGSPLSLECTVEGTSNPNLYWYRQAAGRGLQLLFYSVGIGQISSEVPQNLSASRPQDRQFILSSKKLLLSDSGFYLCAWSWGSNNEQFFGPGTRLTVL.

This clone was seen only once. The chain couples TRBV28 to TRBJ2-7, with a weak D call TRBD1 (6 bases). Trimming removed 3 bases from V and 6 bases from J, with 24 bases in between. Per germline, CDR1 MDHEN and CDR2 SYDVKM. This CDR3 is 17 amino acids long. CDR3 loop: CASSFFGMVVGGGEQYF. As DNA, the CDR3 is TGTGCCAGCAGTTTTTTCGGGATGGTCGTAGGGGGTGGCGAGCAGTACTTC.

This chain uses TRBV28 with TRBJ2-1, with 11 bases identical to TRBD1. V lost 5 bases to trimming and J lost 8 bases; unmatched junction nucleotides: 11. Germline V gene data show CDR1 as MDHEN and CDR2 as SYDVKM. The CDR3 length is 16 residues. This CDR3 is CASSPRPGQGEHEQFF. The CDR3 bases are TGTGCCAGCAGTCCTCGACCGGGACAGGGGGAACATGAGCAGTTCTTC.

This clone was observed a single time. The CDR3 spells CASSLRQMNTGELFF. CDR3 DNA: TGCGCCAGCAGCTTGCGGCAGATGAACACCGGGGAGCTGTTTTTT. V gene TRBV5-1 combines with J gene TRBJ2-2; D is uncertain. Per germline, CDR1 SGHRS and CDR2 YFSETQ. This CDR3 is built from 15 residues. V lost 1 base, J lost 1 base, and 8 bases lay in between.

The chain links TRBV2 to TRBJ2-7; tentative D call: TRBD1 (6 bases). CDR1 is SNHLY and CDR2 is FYNNEI in the germline V gene. The CDR3 runs 15 residues. V lost 6 bases and J lost 3, with 18 bases in between. CDR3 nucleotide sequence: TGTGCCAGCAGGATGAACAGGGATGCTGACTACGAGCAGTACTTC. Protein: CASRMNRDADYEQYF.

CDR3 nucleotides: TGTGCCAGCAGCCCCCACGATCAGGGGAGGTGGAGCTACGAGCAGTACTTC. Translation: CASSPHDQGRWSYEQYF. The rearrangement links TRBV11-2 to TRBJ2-7, with D tentatively TRBD1 or TRBD2 (6 bases each). Germline CDR1 reads SGHAT; CDR2 reads FQNNGV. This CDR3 contains 17 residues. Trimming cost V 5 bases and J 3 bases, with 23 bases left between them.

This chain links TRBV19 with TRBJ2-7, with 9 bases identical to TRBD2. Germline V gene sequence: CDR1 LNHDA, CDR2 SQIVND (reference sequence). The CDR3 runs to 15 residues. V lost 9 bases to trimming and J lost 2 bases; unmatched junction nucleotides: 11. This CDR3 is CASKERGDGTYEQYF. Here the CDR3 DNA reads TGTGCCAGCAAAGAGCGGGGGGACGGAACCTACGAGCAGTACTTC.

The V gene is TRBV11-2, the J gene TRBJ2-5; 10 bases agree with TRBD2. Trimming removed 5 bases from V and 5 bases from J; junction bases left unmatched: 5. The CDR3 contains 14 residues. The germline gives CDR1 SGHAT, CDR2 FQNNGV. For the CDR3, the DNA is TGTGCCAGCAGCCCTAGCGGGAGCGGGGAGACCCAGTACTTC. It is translated as CASSPSGSGETQYF.

This chain connects TRBV10-3 to TRBJ2-3; D remains unclear. The CDR3 length is 16 residues. CDR1 ENHRY and CDR2 SYGVKD come from the germline V gene. Trimming cost V 0 bases and J 1 base, with 11 bases left between them. This CDR3 reads CAISESVVVGTDTQYF. The CDR3 DNA is TGTGCCATCAGTGAGTCTGTAGTAGTGGGCACAGATACGCAGTATTTT.

The chain is built from TRBV4-1 and TRBJ1-2; D unresolved. Germline V lookup: CDR1 MGHRA, CDR2 YSYEKL. V lost 1 base and J 2 bases, leaving 8 bases between the germline ends. The CDR3 extends over 14 amino acids. CDR3 coding DNA: TGCGCCAGCAGCCAAGTAGTCGGGAACTATGGCTACACCTTC. Amino acids: CASSQVVGNYGYTF.

This clone was found a few times. V gene TRBV5-1 combines with J gene TRBJ2-3, with 8 bases lining up with TRBD2. V dropped 4 bases and J dropped 5; count of bases not matched to a gene: 12. CDR1 and CDR2 from the germline V gene are SGHRS and YFSETQ. This CDR3 region has 16 residues. This chain's CDR3 is CASSPSGSGAKDTQYF. CDR3 nucleotide sequence: TGCGCCAGCAGCCCAAGCGGGAGTGGGGCCAAAGATACGCAGTATTTT.

The J gene is TRBJ2-7, the V gene TRBV11-2; D is uncertain. CDR3 length: 12 residues. V lost 6 bases and J 7 bases, leaving 13 bases between the germline ends. Germline CDR1 reads SGHAT; CDR2 reads FQNNGV. The chain's CDR3 is CASSPEIGEQYF. In nucleotides, the CDR3 is TGTGCCAGCAGTCCCGAGATTGGGGAGCAGTACTTC. The complete variable domain, with remaining parts taken from reference TRBV11-2 and TRBJ2-7, reads EAGVAQSPRYKIIEKRQSVAFWCNPISGHATLYWYQQILGQGPKLLIQFQNNGVVDDSQLPKDRFSAERLKGVDSTLKIQPAKLEDSAVYLCASSPEIGEQYFGPGTRLTVT.

The chain joins TRBV19 to TRBJ2-3; D remains ambiguous. The V end lost 9 bases, the J end lost 4 bases, and 17 bases lay between the germline ends. Germline CDR1 and CDR2: LNHDA and SQIVND (reference sequence). The CDR3 is 14 residues long. CDR3 residues: CASSRAQGPDTQYF. The CDR3 coding sequence is TGTGCCAGCTCCCGGGCCCAAGGTCCAGATACGCAGTATTTT.

The V gene is TRBV19, the J gene TRBJ2-3; no firm D call. Trimming took 3 bases from V and 0 from J, leaving 10 bases between them. This CDR3 has 15 residues. Germline V CDR1 and CDR2: LNHDA, SQIVND (reference sequence). The CDR3 DNA follows: TGTGCCAGTAGTATGGGATTGACTAGCACAGATACGCAGTATTTT. This encodes CASSMGLTSTDTQYF.

The CDR3 reads CASSYGQGSYEQYF. CDR3 nucleotides: TGTGCCAGCAGTTATGGACAGGGCTCCTACGAGCAGTACTTC. J is TRBJ2-7 and V is TRBV6-5; TRBD1 agrees at 8 bases. Looked up from germline, CDR1 is MNHEY and CDR2 is SVGAGI. J lost 0 bases, V lost 3 bases, and 1 base had no gene match. The CDR3 spans 14 residues.

The chain combines TRBV9 with TRBJ1-4; D ambiguous. Germline V gives CDR1 SGDLS, CDR2 YYNGEE. Trimming stripped 0 bases from V and 3 bases from J, with 6 bases between. This CDR3 has 14 residues. For the CDR3, the DNA is TGTGCCAGCAGCGTAGGGGTGGCTAATGAAAAACTGTTTTTT. Protein sequence: CASSVGVANEKLFF. Filled out from reference TRBV9 and TRBJ1-4, the complete variable domain reads DSGVTQTPKHLITATGQRVTLRCSPRSGDLSVYWYQQSLDQGLQFLIQYYNGEERAKGNILERFSAQQFPDLHSELNLSSLELGDSALYFCASSVGVANEKLFFGSGTQLSVL.

This clone has at least ten counts. The rearrangement links TRBV2 to TRBJ2-7, with D tentatively TRBD1 (6 bases). Deletions cut 0 bases from V and 1 base from J, with 7 bases between. The CDR3 contains 14 residues. The germline CDR1 and CDR2 sequences are SNHLY and FYNNEI. CDR3 bases: TGTGCCAGCAGTGAAGCAGGACAGTCCTACGAGCAGTACTTC. It is translated as CASSEAGQSYEQYF. Full variable domain (missing parts from reference TRBV2 and TRBJ2-7): EPEVTQTPSHQVTQMGQEVILRCVPISNHLYFYWYRQILGQKVEFLVSFYNNEISEKSEIFDDQFSVERPDGSNFTLKIRSTKLEDSAMYFCASSEAGQSYEQYFGPGTRLTVT.